This T cell receptor beta chain was sequenced during a study of OX40 agonist ivuxolimab in advanced cancers. General study points: A proportion of nonresponders additionally exhibited low normalized T-cell clonal expansion.

Here immunoSEQ multiplex PCR was the method, and the copy in TCRdb shows in-frame clones only, minus some. The data show about 82,000 clones, around 90% seen once. V was trimmed by 1 base and J by 3 bases, leaving 7 bases between them. Germline V gene data show CDR1 as LGHNA and CDR2 as YNFKEQ. The CDR3 is 13 residues long. As regards this clone: As yet, its antigen is unknown.

Sequencing was performed on CD4+ or CD8+ T cells sorted from blood, taken in a trial of the OX40 agonist ivuxolimab. The receptor's source is an adult with an advanced solid tumor such as melanoma, head and neck, liver or kidney cancer. This chain joins TRBV4-2 and TRBJ2-7, with D perhaps being TRBD1 or TRBD2 (5 bases each). The CDR3 region has the DNA TGTGCCAGCAGCCAAGTGGGGGTCTACGAGCAGTACTTC. Translation: CASSQVGVYEQYF.